This T cell receptor (beta chain) was documented in a study of response to subunit inactivated influenza vaccine. This clonotype was observed a handful of times. TCRdb used MiXCR to reprocess the RT-PCR reads, holding one entry per CDR3 protein. The sample consists of about 570,000 distinct CDR3 sequences, around 11% of them appearing once. Looked up from germline, CDR1 is SGHAT and CDR2 is FQNNGV. With 4 bases removed from V and 1 base from J, the gap between germline ends came to 14 bases. CDR3 length equals 16 residues. The sample was also linked to a second study, of T cells expressing NK-cell markers. From that second work: The cDNA for TCR beta came from 5'RACE template switching with UMIs. Of eight sequenced donors, seven were HCMV-seropositive and one HCMV-seronegative. The same clonotypes also predominated in the CD3+CD56-NKG2C+ fraction of a handful of donors.

Sample: PBMCs from blood, taken on the day of vaccination. The source is a man over 45 who received an inactivated influenza vaccine. V usage is TRBV11-2 and J usage is TRBJ1-3; D uncertain. Written as DNA, the CDR3 is TGTGCCAGCAGCTCCTTTGCAAGACCTTCTGGAAACACCATATATTTT. Protein sequence: CASSSFARPSGNTIYF.